These T cell receptor beta chains were read from a single sample in a study of blood T cell repertoires in COVID-19. TCRdb keeps only in-frame clones here, not all; method: immunoSEQ multiplex PCR. The table shows about 220,000 clones, with about 83% occurring only once. Sequenced sample: PBMCs or T cells enriched from blood (not recorded which). These receptors came from a woman between 45 and 65 years old who had been exposed to COVID-19. Both conserved end residues are part of each CDR3. The order of the fields is clone size, D gene, V gene, CDR3 length, J gene, CDR3 protein, CDR3 DNA. D genes are given only for firm matches. Clone size is given for some rows only: seen once, a few or many times, or a class if the clone is expanded.

abundance: .; d_gene: TRBD1; v_gene: TRBV10-3; len: 16; j_gene: TRBJ2-7; CDR3aa: CAISEPDRGRGGEQYF; CDR3nt: TGTGCCATCAGTGAGCCCGACAGGGGTCGAGGGGGTGAGCAGTACTTC
abundance: .; d_gene: .; v_gene: TRBV6-1; len: 18; j_gene: TRBJ2-2; CDR3aa: CASRENSLLFSNTGELFF; CDR3nt: TGTGCCAGCCGTGAGAACAGTCTCCTTTTTTCAAACACCGGGGAGCTGTTTTTT
abundance: .; d_gene: .; v_gene: TRBV28; len: 14; j_gene: TRBJ1-1; CDR3aa: CASSGQGKNTEAFF; CDR3nt: TGTGCCAGCAGTGGTCAGGGGAAGAACACTGAAGCTTTCTTT
abundance: .; d_gene: TRBD1; v_gene: TRBV12-3/TRBV12-4; len: 12; j_gene: TRBJ1-1; CDR3aa: CASSFRGLEAFF; CDR3nt: TGTGCCAGCAGTTTTAGGGGGCTTGAAGCTTTCTTT
abundance: .; d_gene: TRBD2; v_gene: TRBV11-3; len: 15; j_gene: TRBJ2-5; CDR3aa: CASSLTSGGGETQYF; CDR3nt: TGTGCCAGCAGCTTAACTAGCGGGGGGGGAGAGACCCAGTACTTC
abundance: .; d_gene: .; v_gene: TRBV25-1; len: 15; j_gene: TRBJ1-3; CDR3aa: CASRDNRPWGNTIYF; CDR3nt: TGTGCCAGCAGAGATAACAGGCCCTGGGGAAACACCATATATTTT
abundance: .; d_gene: .; v_gene: TRBV5-1; len: 15; j_gene: TRBJ2-1; CDR3aa: CASSLDGIAYNEQFF; CDR3nt: TGCGCCAGCAGCCTCGACGGGATCGCCTACAATGAGCAGTTCTTC
abundance: .; d_gene: .; v_gene: TRBV3-1/TRBV3-2; len: 15; j_gene: TRBJ1-3; CDR3aa: CASSRDINSGNTIYF; CDR3nt: TGTGCCAGCAGCAGGGACATAAACTCTGGAAACACCATATATTTT
abundance: .; d_gene: TRBD1; v_gene: TRBV28; len: 15; j_gene: TRBJ1-1; CDR3aa: CASSLVGTGGTEAFF; CDR3nt: TGTGCCAGCAGTTTAGTTGGGACAGGGGGGACTGAAGCTTTCTTT
abundance: .; d_gene: TRBD2; v_gene: TRBV5-1; len: 17; j_gene: TRBJ2-1; CDR3aa: CASSLGLAGGNYNEQFF; CDR3nt: TGCGCCAGCAGCTTGGGGTTAGCGGGGGGAAACTACAATGAGCAGTTCTTC
abundance: .; d_gene: TRBD1; v_gene: TRBV15; len: 13; j_gene: TRBJ2-1; CDR3aa: CATSINRGNEQFF; CDR3nt: TGTGCCACCAGCATAAACAGGGGCAATGAGCAGTTCTTC
abundance: once; d_gene: .; v_gene: TRBV28; len: 13; j_gene: TRBJ1-5; CDR3aa: CAATGISNQPQHF; CDR3nt: TGTGCCGCAACAGGAATTAGCAATCAGCCCCAGCATTTT
abundance: .; d_gene: TRBD2; v_gene: TRBV29-1; len: 13; j_gene: TRBJ2-1; CDR3aa: CSGHLAGGFNLFF; CDR3nt: TGCAGCGGCCACCTAGCGGGGGGCTTCAACCTCTTCTTC
abundance: .; d_gene: .; v_gene: TRBV18; len: 13; j_gene: TRBJ2-7; CDR3aa: CASSPGSSYEQYF; CDR3nt: TGTGCCAGCTCACCGGGCAGCTCCTACGAGCAGTACTTC
abundance: once; d_gene: TRBD2; v_gene: TRBV11-2; len: 15; j_gene: TRBJ2-5; CDR3aa: CASSLHPAGQETQYF; CDR3nt: TGTGCCAGCAGCTTACATCCAGCGGGGCAAGAGACCCAGTACTTC
abundance: .; d_gene: TRBD1; v_gene: TRBV6-1; len: 15; j_gene: TRBJ1-2; CDR3aa: CASSEPGQGSYGYTF; CDR3nt: TGTGCCAGCAGTGAGCCGGGACAGGGGTCCTATGGCTACACCTTC
abundance: .; d_gene: TRBD1; v_gene: TRBV11-2; len: 14; j_gene: TRBJ2-1; CDR3aa: CASSVPGQGNEQFF; CDR3nt: TGTGCCAGCAGCGTTCCGGGACAGGGGAATGAGCAGTTCTTC
abundance: .; d_gene: .; v_gene: TRBV18; len: 17; j_gene: TRBJ1-4; CDR3aa: CASSRLRKGATNEKLFF; CDR3nt: TGTGCCAGCTCACGACTCAGAAAGGGAGCAACTAATGAAAAACTGTTTTTT
abundance: few; d_gene: TRBD1; v_gene: TRBV5-8; len: 14; j_gene: TRBJ1-1; CDR3aa: CASSSRTGGTEAFF; CDR3nt: TGTGCCAGCAGCTCGAGGACAGGGGGCACTGAAGCTTTCTTT
abundance: .; d_gene: .; v_gene: TRBV14; len: 14; j_gene: TRBJ1-1; CDR3aa: CASSQHRPGTEAFF; CDR3nt: TGTGCCAGCAGCCAACACCGACCAGGGACTGAAGCTTTCTTT
abundance: .; d_gene: TRBD1; v_gene: TRBV18; len: 14; j_gene: TRBJ1-5; CDR3aa: CASSPGQGSQPQHF; CDR3nt: TGTGCCAGCTCCCCAGGACAGGGCTCTCAGCCCCAGCATTTT
abundance: .; d_gene: TRBD1; v_gene: TRBV7-2; len: 14; j_gene: TRBJ2-1; CDR3aa: CASSTRDSMNEQFF; CDR3nt: TGTGCCAGCAGCACCCGGGACAGTATGAATGAGCAGTTCTTC
abundance: .; d_gene: TRBD1; v_gene: TRBV5-1; len: 15; j_gene: TRBJ2-7; CDR3aa: CASSYSQGAVGEQYF; CDR3nt: TGCGCCAGCAGCTACTCACAGGGGGCCGTTGGCGAGCAGTACTTC
abundance: .; d_gene: .; v_gene: TRBV7-8; len: 15; j_gene: TRBJ1-1; CDR3aa: CASSSGMPMNTEAFF; CDR3nt: TGTGCCAGCAGCTCCGGTATGCCCATGAACACTGAAGCTTTCTTT
abundance: .; d_gene: .; v_gene: TRBV6-1; len: 17; j_gene: TRBJ1-3; CDR3aa: CASSEGSAPTTGNTIYF; CDR3nt: TGTGCCAGCAGTGAAGGCTCAGCGCCGACTACTGGAAACACCATATATTTT
abundance: .; d_gene: .; v_gene: TRBV6-2/TRBV6-3; len: 15; j_gene: TRBJ2-7; CDR3aa: CASSRDLRGKHEQYF; CDR3nt: TGTGCCAGCAGTCGAGATCTCAGGGGAAAGCACGAGCAGTACTTC
abundance: .; d_gene: .; v_gene: TRBV2; len: 16; j_gene: TRBJ2-3; CDR3aa: CASTFRGGESTDTQYF; CDR3nt: TGTGCCAGCACCTTTAGAGGGGGGGAGAGCACAGATACGCAGTATTTT
abundance: .; d_gene: .; v_gene: TRBV29-1; len: 11; j_gene: TRBJ2-3; CDR3aa: CSVPIGDTQYF; CDR3nt: TGCAGCGTCCCGATCGGGGATACGCAGTATTTT
abundance: .; d_gene: .; v_gene: TRBV25-1; len: 14; j_gene: TRBJ1-1; CDR3aa: CASSAHSEGTEAFF; CDR3nt: TGTGCCAGCAGTGCCCACAGTGAGGGCACTGAAGCTTTCTTT
abundance: .; d_gene: TRBD1; v_gene: TRBV5-6; len: 14; j_gene: TRBJ1-5; CDR3aa: CASSSDRAVQPQHF; CDR3nt: TGTGCCAGCAGCTCTGACAGGGCAGTTCAGCCCCAGCATTTT
abundance: .; d_gene: .; v_gene: TRBV9; len: 12; j_gene: TRBJ2-3; CDR3aa: CASSVDQDTQYF; CDR3nt: TGTGCCAGCAGCGTAGATCAAGATACGCAGTATTTT
abundance: .; d_gene: .; v_gene: TRBV5-6; len: 15; j_gene: TRBJ2-5; CDR3aa: CASSSRGPLGETQYF; CDR3nt: TGTGCCAGCAGCTCCCGAGGGCCTCTCGGTGAGACCCAGTACTTC
abundance: .; d_gene: TRBD2; v_gene: TRBV11-2; len: 13; j_gene: TRBJ2-7; CDR3aa: CASSLPGGYEQYF; CDR3nt: TGTGCCAGCAGCTTACCGGGGGGTTACGAGCAGTACTTC
abundance: few; d_gene: .; v_gene: TRBV19; len: 14; j_gene: TRBJ2-1; CDR3aa: CASRSRSSYNEQFF; CDR3nt: TGTGCCAGTAGGTCCCGGAGCTCCTACAATGAGCAGTTCTTC
abundance: .; d_gene: .; v_gene: TRBV10-3; len: 14; j_gene: TRBJ1-1; CDR3aa: CAISEVQMNTEAFF; CDR3nt: TGTGCCATCAGTGAGGTACAGATGAACACTGAAGCTTTCTTT
abundance: .; d_gene: TRBD1; v_gene: TRBV14; len: 17; j_gene: TRBJ2-6; CDR3aa: CASSQRTGSPGANVLTF; CDR3nt: TGTGCCAGCAGCCAAAGGACAGGGAGTCCAGGGGCCAACGTCCTGACTTTC
abundance: .; d_gene: .; v_gene: TRBV5-1; len: 13; j_gene: TRBJ2-7; CDR3aa: CASSLVFPYEQYF; CDR3nt: TGCGCCAGCAGCTTGGTATTCCCCTACGAGCAGTACTTC
abundance: few; d_gene: .; v_gene: TRBV19; len: 14; j_gene: TRBJ1-2; CDR3aa: CASSGQAGSFGYTF; CDR3nt: TGTGCCAGTAGTGGCCAGGCAGGGTCTTTTGGCTACACCTTC
abundance: .; d_gene: .; v_gene: TRBV4-3; len: 16; j_gene: TRBJ1-1; CDR3aa: CASSQDRIRGNAEAFF; CDR3nt: TGCGCCAGCAGCCAAGATAGGATTCGGGGGAACGCTGAAGCTTTCTTT
abundance: .; d_gene: TRBD1; v_gene: TRBV3-1/TRBV3-2; len: 18; j_gene: TRBJ1-4; CDR3aa: CASSQDQAPTGWNEKLFF; CDR3nt: TGTGCCAGCAGCCAAGATCAGGCCCCGACAGGGTGGAATGAAAAACTGTTTTTT
abundance: .; d_gene: TRBD1; v_gene: TRBV5-5; len: 14; j_gene: TRBJ1-4; CDR3aa: CASSLETGDEKLFF; CDR3nt: TGTGCCAGCAGCTTGGAGACAGGGGATGAAAAACTGTTTTTT
abundance: .; d_gene: .; v_gene: TRBV27; len: 15; j_gene: TRBJ1-6; CDR3aa: CASSSSDRNNSPLHF; CDR3nt: TGTGCCAGCAGTTCCTCCGACAGAAATAATTCACCCCTCCACTTT
abundance: .; d_gene: .; v_gene: TRBV3-1/TRBV3-2; len: 15; j_gene: TRBJ2-4; CDR3aa: CASSQTSLVKNIQYF; CDR3nt: TGTGCCAGCAGCCAGACATCGCTGGTCAAAAACATTCAGTACTTC
abundance: .; d_gene: TRBD2; v_gene: TRBV5-1; len: 16; j_gene: TRBJ2-5; CDR3aa: CASSLDGGGFQETQYF; CDR3nt: TGCGCCAGCAGCTTGGATGGCGGGGGTTTCCAAGAGACCCAGTACTTC
abundance: .; d_gene: .; v_gene: TRBV5-1; len: 14; j_gene: TRBJ2-7; CDR3aa: CASTRDFGVYEQYF; CDR3nt: TGCGCCAGCACCCGGGACTTTGGTGTATACGAGCAGTACTTC
abundance: .; d_gene: TRBD1; v_gene: TRBV27; len: 15; j_gene: TRBJ1-1; CDR3aa: CASSTRQGGDTEAFF; CDR3nt: TGTGCCAGCAGTACACGACAGGGGGGAGACACTGAAGCTTTCTTT
abundance: .; d_gene: .; v_gene: TRBV27; len: 19; j_gene: TRBJ1-4; CDR3aa: CASSLRTGGIFGTNEKLFF; CDR3nt: TGTGCCAGCAGTTTGAGAACCGGGGGAATTTTCGGAACTAATGAAAAACTGTTTTTT
abundance: .; d_gene: .; v_gene: TRBV7-9; len: 14; j_gene: TRBJ2-1; CDR3aa: CASSSVGGADEQFF; CDR3nt: TGTGCCAGCAGCTCTGTTGGTGGGGCAGACGAGCAGTTCTTC
abundance: .; d_gene: .; v_gene: TRBV19; len: 15; j_gene: TRBJ1-2; CDR3aa: CASNGIQEPEDGYTF; CDR3nt: TGTGCCAGTAACGGGATCCAGGAACCCGAAGATGGCTACACCTTC